The 15 T cell receptor beta chains presented below share a single source sample, sequenced in a study of shared clonotypes between healthy human individuals. TCRdb's table, derived via immunoSEQ multiplex PCR, lists solely in-frame clones and lacks some. The sample records more than 2,000,000 clones, 80% to 95% being singletons. Source material: naive CD4+ T cells from PBMCs. Subset here: CD45RA+ positively selected. These receptors all stem from a man in his late teens or twenties in good health. Some clones in this sample may be carry-over from other donors' samples.

DNA for the CDR3: TGTGCCAGCAGCTGGACAGGGCGCTCCTACAATGAGCAGTTCTTC. This sequence encodes CASSWTGRSYNEQFF. The rearrangement joins TRBV27 to TRBJ2-1, with TRBD1 identical over 8 bases. Germline V CDR1 and CDR2: MNHEY, SMNVEV (reference sequence). The CDR3 is 15 amino acids. Unmatched junction bases numbered 4, after V lost 6 bases and J lost 0 bases.

This clone showed up just once. This chain connects TRBV7-9 to TRBJ2-3, with 9 bases matching TRBD2. Trimming at V came to 4 bases and at J to 1 base, leaving 3 bases not matched to a gene. CDR1 and CDR2 (germline): SEHNR, FQNEAQ (reference sequence). This CDR3 has 15 residues. The CDR3 DNA reads TGTGCCAGCAGCTCCCTAGCGGGACGCACAGATACGCAGTATTTT. Protein product: CASSSLAGRTDTQYF.

The V gene is TRBV4-1, the J gene TRBJ1-6; a weak D match, TRBD1 (5 bases). There are 15 residues in the CDR3. V lost 4 bases and J 7 bases, leaving 14 bases between the germline ends. Germline V gene lookup returns CDR1 MGHRA and CDR2 YSYEKL. The CDR3 here is CASSPVGRANSPLHF. CDR3 DNA: TGCGCCAGCAGCCCAGTGGGCAGGGCAAATTCACCCCTCCACTTT.

The chain carries TRBV5-1 and TRBJ2-2; a weak D match, TRBD1 (6 bases). CDR1 and CDR2 (germline): SGHRS, YFSETQ. This CDR3 contains 16 residues. The V end lost 5 bases, the J end lost 4 bases, and 18 bases lay between the germline ends. CDR3 sequence: CASSMRTGTSTGELFF. As DNA, the CDR3 is TGCGCCAGCAGTATGAGAACTGGGACAAGCACCGGGGAGCTGTTTTTT.

The genes are TRBV28 and TRBJ1-4, with 10 nucleotides matching TRBD1. CDR1 and CDR2 from the germline V gene are MDHEN and SYDVKM. Trimming took 5 bases from V and 6 from J; bases not matched to a gene: 9. This CDR3 spans 16 amino acids. CDR3 loop: CASSGTGTGVYEKLFF. The DNA of the CDR3 is TGTGCCAGCAGTGGCACCGGGACAGGGGTTTATGAAAAACTGTTTTTT.

About this clone: The identical CDR3 is also encoded by other nucleotide sequences in the sample. The rearrangement joins TRBV6-5 to TRBJ2-7; the match to TRBD1 covers 9 bases. The V gene end was trimmed by 0 bases and the J gene end by 4 bases; junction bases not matched to a gene: 4. The germline V gene encodes CDR1 MNHEY and CDR2 SVGAGI. The CDR3 sequence is 15 residues long. The CDR3 reads CASSYSNRGLYEQYF. CDR3 coding DNA: TGTGCCAGCAGTTACTCGAACAGGGGGCTGTACGAGCAGTACTTC.

On this clone itself: Other nucleotide sequences from this sample produce the same CDR3. The gene calls are TRBV9 and TRBJ1-1; D unresolved. The CDR3 is 13 amino acids. Germline CDR1 and CDR2: SGDLS and YYNGEE. V gave up 4 bases and J gave up 4 bases, with 11 bases separating them. Here the CDR3 reads CASSPRVGTEAFF. CDR3 DNA sequence: TGTGCCAGCAGCCCGCGGGTTGGCACTGAAGCTTTCTTT.

The V gene is TRBV6-1, the J gene TRBJ2-1, with 11 bases that match TRBD2. The germline V gene encodes CDR1 MNHNS and CDR2 SASEGT. The junction had 7 bases not matched to a gene; V was cut back by 6 bases and J by 12 bases. This CDR3 region has 13 residues. CDR3 in amino acids: CASRLAGVSGQFF. The CDR3 coding sequence is TGTGCCAGCAGACTAGCGGGAGTATCCGGGCAGTTCTTC.

The chain couples TRBV9 to TRBJ2-5; D gene unclear. Looked up from germline, CDR1 is SGDLS and CDR2 is YYNGEE. V was pared by 3 bases and J by 5 bases, with 11 bases between. The CDR3 loop spans 13 amino acids. CDR3 in amino acids: CASSANGVETQYF. For the CDR3, the DNA is TGTGCCAGCAGCGCGAATGGGGTCGAGACCCAGTACTTC.

With regard to this clone: Additional DNA sequences in this sample encode the identical CDR3. The V gene is TRBV18, the J gene TRBJ2-5; D gene ambiguous. CDR3 length equals 13 residues. The V gene lost 3 bases and the J gene lost 2 bases, with 7 bases spanning the gap. The germline CDR1 and CDR2 sequences are KGHSH and LQKENI. The CDR3 reads CASSPLEQETQYF. The CDR3 DNA is TGTGCCAGCTCACCTCTGGAACAAGAGACCCAGTACTTC.

V gene TRBV10-3 combines with J gene TRBJ2-7; 11 bases agree with TRBD1. The CDR3 is 13 residues long. Trimming took 11 bases from V and 7 from J; bases not matched to a gene: 10. The germline gives CDR1 ENHRY, CDR2 SYGVKD. The DNA of the CDR3 is TGTGCCGTCGGACAGGGGGCCACTGGGGAGCAGTACTTC. It specifies CAVGQGATGEQYF.

The chain employs TRBV19 and TRBJ2-1, with D tentatively TRBD2 (6 bases). Germline CDR1 is LNHDA and CDR2 is SQIVND (reference sequence). Trimming cost V 4 bases and J 4 bases, with 14 bases left between them. The CDR3 runs 15 residues. CDR3 amino acids: CASSTSLATYNEQFF. CDR3 DNA sequence: TGTGCCAGTAGTACCTCGCTAGCGACTTACAATGAGCAGTTCTTC.

V is TRBV5-1 and J is TRBJ2-1, with D unresolved. V was pared by 3 bases and J by 4 bases, with 14 bases between. Looked up from germline, CDR1 is SGHRS and CDR2 is YFSETQ. The CDR3 contains 15 residues. CDR3 sequence (DNA): TGCGCCAGCAGCTCTGACCGGACGGGTTACAATGAGCAGTTCTTC. Its translation is CASSSDRTGYNEQFF.

The V and J genes are TRBV7-9 and TRBJ2-2, with a possible D match to TRBD2 (6 bases). This CDR3 contains 13 residues. The germline CDR1 and CDR2 sequences are SEHNR and FQNEAQ (reference sequence). V was pared by 11 bases and J by 1 base, with 11 bases between. CDR3 protein: CAWEVGNTGELFF. The CDR3 DNA follows: TGTGCCTGGGAGGTGGGGAACACCGGGGAGCTGTTTTTT.

The rearrangement joins TRBV11-2 to TRBJ2-3, with TRBD1 identical over 7 bases. Germline V gene sequence: CDR1 SGHAT, CDR2 FQNNGV. V shed 11 bases and J 4 bases; nucleotides not matched to a gene: 12. The CDR3 spans 14 residues. CDR3 amino acids: CASKRGGIPDTQYF. The DNA of the CDR3 is TGTGCCTCCAAAAGAGGGGGCATCCCAGATACGCAGTATTTT.